The 28 T cell receptor beta chains below come from one sample, sequenced in a study of T-cell memory formation after mild COVID-19. TCRdb reanalysed the 5' RACE reads using MiXCR and keeps one entry per CDR3 protein. Found here are fewer than 110,000 distinct CDR3 sequences, roughly an eighth of them singletons; the top ten hold 35% to 50%. The sequencing sample was made of PBMCs or a T cell subset sorted from them (not recorded which). These receptors came from a man between 18 and 29 years old who had mild COVID-19 (a few samples of this study predate the infection). Cell type and time point are not known.

V gene TRBV15 combines with J gene TRBJ2-2; 7 bases fit TRBD2. Looked up from germline, CDR1 is LNHNV and CDR2 is YYDKDF (reference sequence). The J segment lost 4 bases and the V segment lost 6 bases, leaving 5 bases of the junction unmatched. The length of the CDR3 is 14 residues. The CDR3 region is CATSPTSSTGELFF. Written as DNA, the CDR3 is TGTGCCACCAGTCCGACTAGCAGCACCGGGGAGCTGTTTTTT.

Many counts were recorded for this clonotype. This sequence joins TRBV5-1 and TRBJ2-1; 10 bases map to TRBD1. The CDR3 runs to 15 residues. After removal of 1 base from V and 6 bases from J, the junction contained 4 bases not matched to a gene. Germline CDR1 reads SGHRS; CDR2 reads YFSETQ. This chain's CDR3 is CASSLSGTGVNEQFF. In DNA form, the CDR3 reads TGCGCCAGCAGCTTGTCCGGGACAGGGGTCAATGAGCAGTTCTTC.

The chain links TRBV10-3 to TRBJ2-7; TRBD1 matches 7 bases. Germline V lookup: CDR1 ENHRY, CDR2 SYGVKD. The trim removed 4 bases at V and 3 bases at J, leaving 6 bases unmatched. This CDR3 region has 14 residues. CDR3 DNA sequence: TGTGCCATCAGTGGGGACAGTTCGAGCTACGAGCAGTACGTC. Its protein is CAISGDSSSYEQYV.

This clonotype was seen many times. This chain uses TRBV6-2 or TRBV6-3 with TRBJ2-5; the D gene is possibly TRBD2 (6 bases). There are 14 residues in the CDR3. Trimming removed 3 bases from V and 5 bases from J, with 13 bases in between. Germline V gene sequence: CDR1 MNHEY, CDR2 SVGEGT. CDR3 sequence reads: CASSYLLGRETQYF. The CDR3 DNA reads as TGTGCCAGCAGTTATCTTCTGGGGAGGGAGACCCAGTACTTC.

This clonotype showed up just a few times. The chain joins TRBV4-1 to TRBJ2-3; TRBD2 aligns across 8 bases. Trimming took 5 bases from V and 1 from J; bases not matched to a gene: 8. Germline V gene lookup returns CDR1 MGHRA and CDR2 YSYEKL. This CDR3 is built from 16 residues. The CDR3: CASSGMGRGGTDTQYF. As DNA, the CDR3 is TGCGCCAGCAGCGGGATGGGGCGGGGGGGCACAGATACGCAGTATTTT.

Ten or more counts support this clonotype. The V gene is TRBV7-2, the J gene TRBJ1-2; D perhaps matches TRBD1 (5 bases). The CDR3 is 16 residues long. Trimming stripped 5 bases from V and 0 bases from J, with 16 bases between. Germline V CDR1 and CDR2: SGHTA, FQGNSA. CDR3: CASSPPWGSTNYGYTF. DNA for the CDR3: TGTGCCAGCAGCCCCCCTTGGGGCTCGACTAACTATGGCTACACCTTC.

Only a few counts were recorded for this clonotype. The V gene is TRBV4-3, the J gene TRBJ2-3; the match to TRBD2 covers 10 bases. The V gene's germline CDR1 is LGHNA and CDR2 YSLEER. V lost 4 bases to trimming and J lost 1 base; unmatched junction nucleotides: 8. There are 17 residues in the CDR3. The CDR3 DNA is TGCGCCAGCAGCCCCTCTAGCGGGGGATTTGGCACAGATACGCAGTATTTT. Translating it yields CASSPSSGGFGTDTQYF.

The chain couples TRBV2 to TRBJ2-7; no clear D. The V end was cut by 4 bases, the J end by 0 bases, with 7 bases between. The length of the CDR3 is 13 residues. CDR1 and CDR2 (germline): SNHLY, FYNNEI. The CDR3 bases are TGTGCCAGCAGTGGTCCCAGCTCCTACGAGCAGTACGTC. Its protein is CASSGPSSYEQYV.

This clonotype was detected a few times. CDR3 sequence: CASSLGPPGVNTGELFF. Here the CDR3 DNA reads TGCGCCAGCAGCCTTGGCCCCCCAGGGGTGAACACCGGGGAGCTGTTTTTT. This chain uses TRBV4-1 with TRBJ2-2, with a possible D match to TRBD1 (6 bases). The germline V and J ends were trimmed by 4 bases and 1 base, with 16 bases remaining between them. In germline, CDR1 is MGHRA, CDR2 YSYEKL. CDR3 length equals 17 residues.

V gene TRBV4-1 combines with J gene TRBJ2-7, with D possibly TRBD2 on 5 matching bases. Germline V CDR1 and CDR2: MGHRA, YSYEKL. The V end lost 0 bases, the J end lost 3 bases, and 9 bases lay between the germline ends. The CDR3 is made up of 14 amino acids. CDR3 loop: CASSQDPGFYEQYV. CDR3 nucleotide sequence: TGCGCCAGCAGCCAAGATCCGGGATTCTACGAGCAGTACGTC.

The chain couples TRBV4-2 to TRBJ2-5, with 11 bases fitting TRBD2. CDR1 LGHNA and CDR2 YNFKEQ come from the germline V gene. The J segment lost 5 bases and the V segment lost 3 bases, leaving 11 bases of the junction unmatched. The CDR3 totals 17 residues. CDR3 sequence (DNA): TGTGCCAGCAGCCATGCTGATAGCGGGGGGGGTTTGGAGACCCAGTACTTC. It translates to CASSHADSGGGLETQYF.

The rearrangement links TRBV27 to TRBJ2-3, with 7 bases that match TRBD2. This CDR3 region has 16 residues. V lost 8 bases and J lost 5; bases outside the gene matches: 16. CDR1 is MNHEY, CDR2 SMNVEV, per germline (reference sequence). This CDR3 is CASRLGASGVEDTQYF. CDR3 sequence (DNA): TGTGCCAGCCGTCTCGGGGCCAGCGGGGTGGAAGATACGCAGTATTTT.

V usage is TRBV10-1 and J usage is TRBJ2-2; 9 bases agree with TRBD2. CDR1 is WNHNN, CDR2 SYGVQD, per germline (reference sequence). The CDR3 is 13 residues long. Trimming at V came to 5 bases and at J to 6 bases, leaving 1 base not matched to a gene. The CDR3 coding sequence is TGCGCCAGCAGTAGCGGGGGGCCCGGGGAGCTGTTTTTT. Amino acids: CASSSGGPGELFF.

This clonotype was recorded a few times. V usage is TRBV4-2 and J usage is TRBJ1-1; the D is unclear. The CDR3 runs 13 residues. Deletions cut 5 bases from V and 0 bases from J, with 7 bases between. Germline lookup yields CDR1 LGHNA and CDR2 YNFKEQ. The DNA of the CDR3 is TGTGCCAGCAGCAACAACATGAACACTGAAGCTTTCTTT. Its translation is CASSNNMNTEAFF.

This clonotype appeared a few times. The rearrangement joins TRBV6-1 to TRBJ2-1; possible D gene TRBD2, 5 bases. The CDR3 is 15 amino acids. The germline gives CDR1 MNHNS, CDR2 SASEGT. V lost 0 bases to trimming and J lost 4 bases, with 10 bases between them. Here the CDR3 DNA reads TGTGCCAGCAGTGAAGCGGGAGCTCCTTACAATGAGCAGTTCTTC. It codes for CASSEAGAPYNEQFF.

This chain uses TRBV12-3 or TRBV12-4 with TRBJ1-1, with 10 bases fitting TRBD1. After removal of 6 bases from V and 7 bases from J, the junction contained 5 bases not matched to a gene. The CDR3 loop spans 13 amino acids. In DNA, the CDR3 is TGTGCCAGCAGCCAGGGACAGGGGATTGAAGCTTTCTTT. It specifies CASSQGQGIEAFF.

This clonotype was detected many times. The genes are TRBV2 and TRBJ2-7, with D unclear. The CDR3 covers 13 residues. The V and J ends lost 3 bases and 6 bases respectively, with 12 bases between them. Germline CDR1 is SNHLY and CDR2 is FYNNEI. CDR3: CASSEILNSEQYF. CDR3 sequence (DNA): TGTGCCAGCAGTGAGATCCTAAACAGCGAGCAGTACTTC.

The sample holds a few counts of this clonotype. J is TRBJ1-1 and V is TRBV27; possibly TRBD1 for D (5 bases). This CDR3 contains 14 residues. Germline-derived CDR1 and CDR2 are MNHEY and SMNVEV (reference sequence). The V and J ends lost 6 bases and 1 base respectively, with 12 bases between them. CDR3 residues: CASRESGGNTEAFF. The CDR3 coding sequence is TGTGCCAGCAGGGAATCGGGGGGGAACACTGAAGCTTTCTTT.

This chain uses TRBV20-1 with TRBJ1-1; 8 bases map to TRBD1. The CDR3 is 16 residues long. Germline V gene data show CDR1 as DFQATT and CDR2 as SNEGSKA (reference sequence). Trimming took 1 base from V and 0 from J; bases not matched to a gene: 7. CDR3 loop: CSARVPVDRVNTEAFF. CDR3 nucleotides: TGCAGTGCTAGAGTACCCGTGGACAGGGTGAACACTGAAGCTTTCTTT.

Regarding this clonotype: Lacking the conserved final phenylalanine or tryptophan, this CDR3 likely reflects a read error. The CDR3 DNA sequence: TGTGCCAGCAGCGCCTCAGAGGGACCCCTCCACCTT. As protein: CASSASEGPLHL. The J gene is TRBJ1-6, the V gene TRBV12-3 or TRBV12-4, with D unclear. CDR3 size: 12 residues. The V end was cut by 6 bases, the J end by 12 bases, with 12 bases between.

This clonotype came up a few times. J is TRBJ2-2 and V is TRBV4-3; perhaps TRBD1 as D (6 bases). V was shortened by 3 bases and J by 1 base, with 18 bases between the two germline ends. Germline CDR1 reads LGHNA; CDR2 reads YSLEER. The CDR3 totals 18 residues. The CDR3 here is CASSQIPRTVMNTGELFF. The CDR3 region has the DNA TGCGCCAGCAGCCAGATTCCCCGGACAGTTATGAACACCGGGGAGCTGTTTTTT.

There are a few counts of this clonotype. CDR3 in amino acids: CASSVRLFETDTQYF. In DNA form, the CDR3 reads TGTGCCAGCAGTGTGCGGCTTTTCGAGACAGATACGCAGTATTTT. The chain employs TRBV2 and TRBJ2-3, with D hard to call. The CDR3 covers 15 residues. The germline V gene encodes CDR1 SNHLY and CDR2 FYNNEI. V dropped 4 bases and J dropped 3 bases, with 14 bases sitting between them.

J is TRBJ1-5 and V is TRBV3-1; 7 bases are shared with TRBD1. V shed 0 bases, J shed 3 bases, and the junction held 2 bases outside the gene matches. CDR1 is LGHDT and CDR2 is YNNKEL in the germline V gene (reference sequence). This CDR3 comprises 15 residues. The CDR3 protein is CASSQEKGANQPQHF. DNA of the CDR3: TGTGCCAGCAGCCAAGAAAAGGGGGCCAATCAGCCCCAGCATTTT.

In this sample, this clonotype turned up a few times. The chain couples TRBV7-3 to TRBJ1-5; no reliable D call. CDR3 length: 14 residues. V was clipped by 6 bases and J by 5 bases, with 14 bases between them. Germline V gives CDR1 SGHTA, CDR2 FQGTGA. DNA of the CDR3: TGTGCCAGCAGGGGAAAGAGGCCCCATCAGCCCCAGCATTTT. Protein: CASRGKRPHQPQHF.

The chain combines TRBV11-2 with TRBJ2-1, with 9 bases identical to TRBD2. The J segment lost 7 bases and the V segment lost 0 bases, leaving 7 bases of the junction unmatched. Germline V gene data show CDR1 as SGHAT and CDR2 as FQNNGV. The length of the CDR3 is 16 residues. The CDR3 region is CASSLESSGGKNEQFF. The CDR3 DNA follows: TGTGCCAGCAGCTTAGAGAGTAGCGGGGGAAAAAATGAGCAGTTCTTC.

This clonotype was detected only a few times. The chain recombines TRBV3-1 with TRBJ2-3; 9 bases map to TRBD2. The J segment lost 2 bases and the V segment lost 2 bases, leaving 8 bases of the junction unmatched. The length of the CDR3 is 17 residues. Per germline, CDR1 LGHDT and CDR2 YNNKEL (reference sequence). CDR3 in amino acids: CASSQSPAGGLTDTQYF. The CDR3 bases are TGTGCCAGCAGCCAAAGTCCCGCGGGGGGGCTCACAGATACGCAGTATTTT.

The gene calls are TRBV28 and TRBJ2-2; the D is unclear. Trimming left V 2 bases short and J 2 bases short, with 3 bases between. Per germline, CDR1 MDHEN and CDR2 SYDVKM. The CDR3 is 13 amino acids. CDR3 nucleotide sequence: TGTGCCAGCAGTTTACTTAACACCGGGGAGCTGTTTTTT. Translated: CASSLLNTGELFF. The variable domain in full, with the rest retrieved from reference TRBV28 and TRBJ2-2, is DVKVTQSSRYLVKRTGEKVFLECVQDMDHENMFWYRQDPGLGLRLIYFSYDVKMKEKGDIPEGYSVSREKKERFSLILESASTNQTSMYLCASSLLNTGELFFGEGSRLTVL.

This chain connects TRBV6-5 to TRBJ1-1; perhaps TRBD1 as D (5 bases). This CDR3 is built from 15 residues. Trimming took off 2 bases at V and 1 base at J, with 11 bases between the two ends. Germline-derived CDR1 and CDR2 are MNHEY and SVGAGI. CDR3 DNA sequence: TGTGCCAGCAGTTACGGGGGGACCGCGAACACTGAAGCTTTCTTT. Protein sequence: CASSYGGTANTEAFF.